These 5 T cell receptor beta chains came from one sample sequenced in a study of blood T cell repertoires in COVID-19. The table came from immunoSEQ multiplex PCR; TCRdb's copy has only in-frame clones and leaves some out. The data hold approximately 130,000 clones, with more than 75% observed a single time. The sequenced sample consisted of peripheral blood. Receptor source: a woman aged 45-65 years who had recovered from COVID-19.

The chain links TRBV25-1 to TRBJ1-1, with a weak D call TRBD1 (5 bases). CDR3 length equals 15 residues. In germline, CDR1 is MGHDK, CDR2 SYGVNS. V lost 1 base to trimming and J lost 7 bases, with 16 bases between them. The CDR3 DNA follows: TGTGCCAGCAGTGAATCTGCCCCAGGGTTGAGTGAAGCTTTCTTT. The encoded protein is CASSESAPGLSEAFF. Together with reference TRBV25-1 and TRBJ1-1, the CDR3 gives the full variable domain: EADIYQTPRYLVIGTGKKITLECSQTMGHDKMYWYQQDPGMELHLIHYSYGVNSTEKGDLSSESTVSRIRTEHFPLTLESARPSHTSQYLCASSESAPGLSEAFFGQGTRLTVV.

This clone was seen just once. The chain uses TRBV9 and TRBJ2-1; weak D call: TRBD2 (6 bases). CDR3 size: 15 residues. Germline V gene sequence: CDR1 SGDLS, CDR2 YYNGEE. Trimming cost V 3 bases and J 7 bases, with 17 bases left between them. The CDR3 spells CASSATSTKGNEQFF. The CDR3, as DNA: TGTGCCAGCAGCGCCACTAGCACCAAAGGAAATGAGCAGTTCTTC.

V usage is TRBV27 and J usage is TRBJ1-5; D may be TRBD1 (5 bases). Per the germline V gene, CDR1 is MNHEY and CDR2 is SMNVEV (reference sequence). The CDR3 is 14 residues long. The V end lost 0 bases, the J end lost 3 bases, and 6 bases lay between the germline ends. The CDR3 is CASSLSGVNQPQHF. The DNA for the CDR3 is TGTGCCAGCAGTTTATCAGGGGTCAATCAGCCCCAGCATTTT.

The chain couples TRBV7-9 to TRBJ1-5; TRBD1 matches 8 bases. The germline CDR1 and CDR2 sequences are SEHNR and FQNEAQ (reference sequence). Germline trimming cut 4 bases from V and 7 bases from J; bases unmatched to any gene: 3. The CDR3 spans 13 residues. The CDR3 DNA reads TGTGCCAGCAGCTATGACAGGGGCCAGCCCCAGCATTTT. Its translation: CASSYDRGQPQHF.

Here the CDR3 reads CASSKEGGAEDTQYF. The CDR3 DNA reads as TGTGCCAGCTCGAAGGAAGGGGGGGCCGAAGATACGCAGTATTTT. The chain links TRBV2 to TRBJ2-3; tentative D call: TRBD2 (7 bases). This CDR3 has 15 amino acids. Germline loops: CDR1 SNHLY, CDR2 FYNNEI. V dropped 8 bases and J dropped 5 bases, with 20 bases sitting between them.